The clone carrying this T cell receptor beta chain was seen only a few times. Its antigen is as yet unknown. One entry per CDR3 protein, called by TCRdb with MiXCR from the 5' RACE reads. The data show 250,000 to 350,000 distinct CDR3 sequences, with more than 15% seen just once and roughly 20% held by the top ten. The data were taken from a study of T-cell memory formation after mild COVID-19. Study-wide background: Most TCR clusters belonged to a single donor.

Germline V lookup: CDR1 MDHEN, CDR2 SYDVKM. V was shortened by 4 bases and J by 9 bases, with 16 bases between the two germline ends. The CDR3 has 14 residues. Study observations and caveats: The pre-infection memory compartment contained some responding clones, suggesting cross-reactive memory joined. Among contracting clones, CD4+ were mainly CM/EM and CD8+ enriched in EMRA.

The sequence came from a young man who had mild COVID-19 (a few samples of this study predate the infection). Cell type and time point are not known. The V and J genes are TRBV28 and TRBJ1-5; TRBD1 is a possible D gene (5 bases). Source material: PBMCs or a T cell subset sorted from them (not recorded which). The CDR3: CASSSPGLRWPQHF. The CDR3 region has the DNA TGTGCCAGCAGTTCTCCGGGACTGCGATGGCCCCAGCATTTT.